The 8 T cell receptor beta chains below were found in one sample sequenced in a study of cytomegalovirus exposure and HLA in healthy donors. The PCR contained 60 Vbeta and 13 Jbeta primers. Profiled with immunoSEQ multiplex PCR; TCRdb holds only in-frame clones, not every one. The sample includes approximately 170,000 clones, around 68% of them seen just once. Sequencing used PBMCs. These TCRs come from a man aged 45-65 years in good health and CMV-seronegative.

The V and J genes are TRBV28 and TRBJ1-2, with 10 positions matching TRBD1. The ends lost 3 bases at V and 4 bases at J; junction bases unmatched: 2. The CDR3 is made up of 14 amino acids. Germline CDR1 is MDHEN and CDR2 is SYDVKM. The CDR3 loop reads CASSLGQGPYGYTF. As DNA, the CDR3 is TGTGCCAGCAGTTTGGGACAGGGGCCCTATGGCTACACCTTC.

This clone was observed a handful of times. V gene TRBV19 combines with J gene TRBJ2-1, with TRBD2 matching over 14 bases. With 6 bases clipped from V and 6 bases from J, the junction kept 4 bases outside the gene matches. The CDR3 has 15 amino acids. Germline V lookup: CDR1 LNHDA, CDR2 SQIVND (reference sequence). The DNA for the CDR3 is TGTGCCAGTAGCGAAGGGACTAGCGGGGGCAATGAGCAGTTCTTC. Translating it yields CASSEGTSGGNEQFF.

The V call is TRBV5-1, the J call TRBJ2-3; D not certain. Germline lookup yields CDR1 SGHRS and CDR2 YFSETQ. The germline V and J ends were trimmed by 4 bases and 0 bases, with 3 bases remaining between them. This CDR3 is 12 amino acids long. CDR3 nucleotides: TGCGCCAGCAGCACTAGCACAGATACGCAGTATTTT. Its protein is CASSTSTDTQYF. The full variable domain, in which reference TRBV5-1 and TRBJ2-3 provide the parts outside the CDR3, is KAGVTQTPRYLIKTRGQQVTLSCSPISGHRSVSWYQQTPGQGLQFLFEYFSETQRNKGNFPGRFSGRQFSNSRSEMNVSTLELGDSALYLCASSTSTDTQYFGPGTRLTVL.

This clone appeared a few times. In the same sample, other DNA sequences code for this CDR3. The chain joins TRBV7-9 to TRBJ2-2, with D possibly TRBD2 on 6 matching bases. The CDR3 loop spans 15 amino acids. V lost 3 bases and J lost 0, with 8 bases in between. Per the germline V gene, CDR1 is SEHNR and CDR2 is FQNEAQ (reference sequence). CDR3 in amino acids: CASSFSGANTGELFF. The DNA of the CDR3 is TGTGCCAGCAGCTTTTCGGGGGCGAACACCGGGGAGCTGTTTTTT.

This clone was counted between two and nine times. V usage is TRBV27 and J usage is TRBJ2-7; D may be TRBD2 (6 bases). The CDR3 has 11 residues. Germline loops: CDR1 MNHEY, CDR2 SMNVEV (reference sequence). The V end lost 6 bases, the J end lost 6 bases, and 9 bases lay between the germline ends. CDR3 coding DNA: TGTGCCAGCAGGAAGGGAGGCGAGCAGTACTTC. It translates to CASRKGGEQYF.

CDR3 residues: CASSLSPGASSHSGNTIYF. The CDR3 nucleotides read TGTGCCAGCAGCTTAAGCCCAGGGGCCAGCTCCCACTCTGGAAACACCATATATTTT. This rearrangement joins TRBV4-2 to TRBJ1-3; possible D gene TRBD1, 6 bases. Germline V gene lookup returns CDR1 LGHNA and CDR2 YNFKEQ. Trimming removed 5 bases from V and 0 bases from J, with 23 bases in between. The CDR3 has 19 residues.

A single count supports this clone. V is TRBV27 and J is TRBJ2-3, with 9 bases aligning to TRBD1. Germline CDR1 and CDR2: MNHEY and SMNVEV (reference sequence). Trimming cost V 8 bases and J 6 bases; bases outside gene matches: 15. The CDR3 is 16 amino acids. The CDR3 spells CASPPTQGQGFDTQYF. Here the CDR3 DNA reads TGTGCCAGCCCCCCCACCCAAGGACAGGGGTTTGATACGCAGTATTTT.

This clone was observed a few times. The DNA of the CDR3 is TGTGCCAGCAGTGAACAGGGATATGGCTACACCTTC. It codes for CASSEQGYGYTF. This chain uses TRBV25-1 with TRBJ1-2; D is possibly TRBD1 (5 bases). The CDR3 consists of 12 residues. Germline V CDR1 and CDR2: MGHDK, SYGVNS. Trimming removed 2 bases from V and 5 bases from J, with 6 bases in between.